The rows below give T cell receptor beta chains drawn from one sample of a study of blood T cell repertoires in COVID-19. Clones were sequenced by immunoSEQ multiplex PCR, and TCRdb holds only the in-frame ones, with some missing. The profile shows roughly 50,000 clones, more than 85% of them singletons. Sequenced sample: peripheral blood. The receptors were gathered from a human donor with active COVID-19. The donor label of this sample is uncertain. The CDR3 runs from the conserved cysteine through the conserved F or W. A D gene is named only where the DNA matches it firmly. Size values are once, few and many counts, or a class for expanded clones, and some rows have none.

j_call	v_call	d_call	clone_size	cdr3_nt	cdr3_aa
TRBJ2-5	TRBV27	TRBD2	-	TGTGCCAGCAGTCTTTTCGCACCCCGATGGACGGGGGGGGAGACCCAGTACTTC	CASSLFAPRWTGGETQYF
TRBJ2-1	TRBV4-2	TRBD2	medium-sized	TGTGCCAGCAGCCAACCTACTAGCGGGGGGGACTACAATGAGCAGTTCTTC	CASSQPTSGGDYNEQFF
TRBJ2-1	TRBV27	TRBD1	-	TGTGCCAGCAGTAAAACTCGGGACAGGGGCAACAATGAGCAGTTCTTC	CASSKTRDRGNNEQFF
TRBJ1-1	TRBV29-1	-	-	TGCAGCGTTGCCAAAAACACTGAAGCTTTCTTT	CSVAKNTEAFF
TRBJ2-2	TRBV27	-	-	TGTGCCAGCAGTTTATACGGAGGGTTGGGAACCGGGGAGCTGTTTTTT	CASSLYGGLGTGELFF
TRBJ1-4	TRBV6-6	TRBD1	-	TGTGCCAGCAGTTTCTCAGGGGGGGATGAAAAACTGTTTTTT	CASSFSGGDEKLFF
TRBJ2-1	TRBV11-2	-	-	TGTGCCAGCAGCTTAGGAGGGCGCTCCTACAATGAGCAGTTCTTC	CASSLGGRSYNEQFF
TRBJ1-2	TRBV4-1	TRBD1	few	TGCGCCAGCAGCCAAATGAGCGGGCAGGGGGGAGGCTACACCTTC	CASSQMSGQGGGYTF
TRBJ2-1	TRBV12-3/TRBV12-4	TRBD1	-	TGTGCCAGCAGTACAGGGGGCTACAATGAGCAGTTCTTC	CASSTGGYNEQFF
TRBJ1-1	TRBV6-5	-	-	TGTGCCAGCAGTTTAGGACAGTTGAACACTGAAGCTTTCTTT	CASSLGQLNTEAFF
TRBJ1-2	TRBV10-2	-	once	TGCGCCAGCATGACCGACAGCTATGGCTACACCTTC	CASMTDSYGYTF
TRBJ1-5	TRBV6-2/TRBV6-3	-	-	TGTGCCAGCAGTCGGAGTTACAATCAGCCCCAGCATTTT	CASSRSYNQPQHF
TRBJ2-1	TRBV7-2	TRBD2	-	TGTGCCAGCAGCCCCTTAGGGCCGGGGGGCAATGAGCAGTTCTTC	CASSPLGPGGNEQFF
TRBJ2-6	TRBV5-8	-	-	TGTGCCAGCAGCTTATGGACTGTCTCTGGGGCCAACGTCCTGACTTTC	CASSLWTVSGANVLTF
TRBJ1-3	TRBV7-2	-	-	TGTGCCAGCAGCTTAGGCGTCAGGGGCGTAAGGAACACCATATATTTT	CASSLGVRGVRNTIYF
TRBJ2-5	TRBV5-8	-	-	TGTGCCAGCAGCTTGAAGGCAGGGAAGGATGAGACCCAGTACTTC	CASSLKAGKDETQYF
TRBJ2-1	TRBV19	-	-	TGTGCCAGTAGCCCCACTAGCTACAATGAGCAGTTCTTC	CASSPTSYNEQFF
TRBJ2-5	TRBV19	-	-	TGTGCCAGTAGTAACGCAGGGGCGGAGACCCAGTACTTC	CASSNAGAETQYF
TRBJ2-7	TRBV7-8	TRBD1	once	TGTGCCAGCAGCGAGACGGGACAGCCCCCACTCGAGCAGTACTTC	CASSETGQPPLEQYF
TRBJ1-1	TRBV6-5	TRBD1	-	TGTGCCAGCAGTCCCCGGGACAGGGCGTCTGAAGCTTTCTTT	CASSPRDRASEAFF
TRBJ2-7	TRBV12-3/TRBV12-4	-	-	TGTGCCAGCAGTCCGACCAACAGGGAAGAATACTTC	CASSPTNREEYF
TRBJ2-1	TRBV18	-	-	TGTGCCAGCTCACCAACAGGGTTCAATGAGCAGTTCTTC	CASSPTGFNEQFF
TRBJ1-3	TRBV14	-	-	TGTGCCAGCAGCCAGGGGCAGTTTCTATCCTCTGGAAACACCATATATTTT	CASSQGQFLSSGNTIYF
TRBJ2-1	TRBV4-3	-	-	TGCGCCAGCAGCCAAATGTTAGCTTTGCATGAGCAGTTCTTC	CASSQMLALHEQFF
TRBJ1-4	TRBV6-5	TRBD1	-	TGTGCCAGCACACAAGGGGGCGCTTCCGAAAAACTGTTTTTT	CASTQGGASEKLFF
TRBJ2-7	TRBV3-1/TRBV3-2	TRBD1	-	TGTGCCAGCAGCCAAGAGCGGACAGGGGTCTACGAGCAGTACTTC	CASSQERTGVYEQYF
TRBJ2-3	TRBV12-3/TRBV12-4	TRBD2	-	TGTGCCAGCAGGGGGACTAGTTTCGATACGCAGTATTTT	CASRGTSFDTQYF